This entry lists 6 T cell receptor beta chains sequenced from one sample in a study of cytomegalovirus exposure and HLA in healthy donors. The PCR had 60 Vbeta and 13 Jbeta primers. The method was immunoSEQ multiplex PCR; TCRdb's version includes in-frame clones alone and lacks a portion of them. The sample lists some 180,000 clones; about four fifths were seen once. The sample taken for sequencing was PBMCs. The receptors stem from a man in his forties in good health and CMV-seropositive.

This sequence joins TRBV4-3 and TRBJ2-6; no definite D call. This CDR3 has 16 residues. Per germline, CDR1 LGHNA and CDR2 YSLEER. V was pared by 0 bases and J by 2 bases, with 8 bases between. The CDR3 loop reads CASSQDPRAGANVLTF. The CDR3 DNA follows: TGCGCCAGCAGCCAAGATCCCCGGGCTGGGGCCAACGTCCTGACTTTC.

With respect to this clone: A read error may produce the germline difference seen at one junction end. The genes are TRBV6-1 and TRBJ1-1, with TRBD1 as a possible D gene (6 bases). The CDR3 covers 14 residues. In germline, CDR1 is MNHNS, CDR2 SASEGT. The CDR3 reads CASRPDSLHTGAFF. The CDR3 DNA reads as TGTGCCAGCAGGCCGGACAGCTTGCACACTGGAGCTTTCTTT.

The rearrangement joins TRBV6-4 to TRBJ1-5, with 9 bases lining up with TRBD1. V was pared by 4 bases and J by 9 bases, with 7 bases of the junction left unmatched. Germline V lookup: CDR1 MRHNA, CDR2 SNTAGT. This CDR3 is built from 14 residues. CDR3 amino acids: CASSATGGGGPQHF. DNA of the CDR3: TGTGCCAGCAGTGCTACAGGGGGCGGAGGGCCCCAGCATTTT.

The CDR3 DNA sequence: TGTGCCACCGACAGGGGAACCCAGTACTTC. This sequence encodes CATDRGTQYF. The chain carries TRBV2 and TRBJ2-5; 8 nucleotides align to TRBD1. The ends lost 10 bases at V and 8 bases at J; junction bases unmatched: 3. The germline CDR1 and CDR2 sequences are SNHLY and FYNNEI. The CDR3 extends over 10 amino acids.

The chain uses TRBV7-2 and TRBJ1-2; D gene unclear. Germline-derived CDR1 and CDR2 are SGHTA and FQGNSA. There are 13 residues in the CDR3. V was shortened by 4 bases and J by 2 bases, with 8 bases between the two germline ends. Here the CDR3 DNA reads TGTGCCAGCAGCTCGACACCAAACTATGGCTACACCTTC. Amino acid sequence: CASSSTPNYGYTF.

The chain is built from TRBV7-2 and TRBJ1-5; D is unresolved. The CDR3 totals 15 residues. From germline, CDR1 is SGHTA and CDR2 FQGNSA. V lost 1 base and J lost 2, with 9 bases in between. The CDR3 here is CASSLGWSGNQPQHF. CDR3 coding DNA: TGTGCCAGCAGCTTAGGATGGAGTGGCAATCAGCCCCAGCATTTT.